These T cell receptor beta chains were read from a single sample in a study of T cell responses to AZD1222 COVID-19 vaccine. Generated by immunoSEQ multiplex PCR, the TCRdb table keeps only in-frame clones and is missing some. The table lists some 95,000 clones, approximately 87% of them singletons. Specimen: peripheral blood, collected 28 days after the second AZD1222 dose. These receptors came from an adult who received the AZD1222 COVID-19 vaccine. CDR3s include the opening cysteine and the closing phenylalanine or tryptophan. D genes are given only for firm matches. Some rows have no size entry. The others give once, few or many, or a class for an expanded clone.

J: TRBJ2-7
size: -
D: TRBD1
V: TRBV7-3
DNA: TGTGCCAGCAGCTCCGACCCCGACAGGGGAAGGTACGAGCAGTACTTC
CDR3: CASSSDPDRGRYEQYF

J: TRBJ2-2
size: -
D: -
V: TRBV13
DNA: TGTGCCAGCAGCTTAGAAGAGGGGAGAGGCACCGGGGAGCTGTTTTTT
CDR3: CASSLEEGRGTGELFF

J: TRBJ1-2
size: -
D: -
V: TRBV7-2
DNA: TGTGCCAGCAGCTTAGAGAGGGGAAGGAGAGGCTACACCTTC
CDR3: CASSLERGRRGYTF

J: TRBJ2-7
size: -
D: -
V: TRBV10-1
DNA: TGCGCCAGCAGTGTACGGGGGTCGGACGAGCAGTACTTC
CDR3: CASSVRGSDEQYF

J: TRBJ1-1
size: -
D: TRBD1
V: TRBV29-1
DNA: TGCAGCGTTGTAGGCCAGGGGGACACTGAAGCTTTCTTT
CDR3: CSVVGQGDTEAFF

J: TRBJ2-5
size: once
D: -
V: TRBV12-5
DNA: TGTGCTAGTGGCACAGGGTGGGAGACCCAGTACTTC
CDR3: CASGTGWETQYF

J: TRBJ1-2
size: -
D: -
V: TRBV7-8
DNA: TGTGCCAGCAGTCCAGTAGGTCCGTATGGCTACACCTTC
CDR3: CASSPVGPYGYTF

J: TRBJ1-5
size: few
D: -
V: TRBV4-1
DNA: TGCGCCAGCAGCCAAGCATCCAGCCCGTATAGCAATCAGCCCCAGCATTTT
CDR3: CASSQASSPYSNQPQHF

J: TRBJ1-2
size: -
D: -
V: TRBV6-5
DNA: TGTGCCAGCAGTTACGAGTCGGCATCCTATGGCTACACCTTC
CDR3: CASSYESASYGYTF

J: TRBJ1-2
size: -
D: TRBD1
V: TRBV7-8
DNA: TGTGCCAGCAGCTTCACGGGGGACAGTTCCTATGGCTACACCTTC
CDR3: CASSFTGDSSYGYTF

J: TRBJ1-2
size: -
D: -
V: TRBV4-2
DNA: TGTGCCAGCAGACCTCAGCCGCAAACTTTTAACTATGGCTACACCTTC
CDR3: CASRPQPQTFNYGYTF

J: TRBJ2-7
size: -
D: -
V: TRBV5-1
DNA: TGCGCCAGCAGCACGGCACAGGGCCGCGAGCAGTACTTC
CDR3: CASSTAQGREQYF

J: TRBJ1-2
size: -
D: -
V: TRBV4-3
DNA: TGCGCCAGCAGGGCCAATGGGCGGGGTGGCTACACCTTC
CDR3: CASRANGRGGYTF

J: TRBJ1-4
size: few
D: -
V: TRBV7-9
DNA: TGTGCCAGCAGCTTAGAGAGGGAAAAGGGTGAAAAACTGTTTTTT
CDR3: CASSLEREKGEKLFF

J: TRBJ2-2
size: once
D: -
V: TRBV4-2
DNA: TGTGCCAGCAGCCCCTCCGGGGGACCCGGGGAGCTGTTTTTT
CDR3: CASSPSGGPGELFF

J: TRBJ2-7
size: -
D: -
V: TRBV2
DNA: TGTGCCAGCGGAGAGGGGACGGCCTACTACGAGCAGTACTTC
CDR3: CASGEGTAYYEQYF

J: TRBJ1-3
size: -
D: -
V: TRBV6-1
DNA: TGTGCCAGCAGTGAGGACCACTCTGGAAACACCATATATTTT
CDR3: CASSEDHSGNTIYF

J: TRBJ2-7
size: -
D: TRBD1
V: TRBV19
DNA: TGTGCCAGTAGTATTCCGGGACAGGGGAAGAACGAGCAGTACTTC
CDR3: CASSIPGQGKNEQYF

J: TRBJ1-2
size: -
D: -
V: TRBV6-5
DNA: TGTGCCAGCAGTTACGACACAGGGCCGCTCTATGGCTACACCTTC
CDR3: CASSYDTGPLYGYTF

J: TRBJ2-7
size: -
D: -
V: TRBV6-2/TRBV6-3
DNA: TGTGCCAGCAGTTACGAGGTAGGCGGGTCGAGCTCCTACGAGCAGTACTTC
CDR3: CASSYEVGGSSSYEQYF

J: TRBJ1-4
size: -
D: TRBD1
V: TRBV6-6
DNA: TGTGCCAGCAGCCCCCCGGGACAGGGTGGTGAAAAACTGTTTTTT
CDR3: CASSPPGQGGEKLFF

J: TRBJ2-7
size: many
D: -
V: TRBV6-5
DNA: TGTGCCAGCAGTTACAGGCGGGACAACTCCTACGAGCAGTACTTC
CDR3: CASSYRRDNSYEQYF

J: TRBJ1-1
size: -
D: -
V: TRBV11-3
DNA: TGTGCCAGCAGCCCTAGCGGGTCTGAAGCTTTCTTT
CDR3: CASSPSGSEAFF

J: TRBJ2-1
size: -
D: TRBD2
V: TRBV28
DNA: TGTGCCAGCAGTTTGATTTGGGAGACTAGCGGGAGGGCTCACGAGCAGTTCTTC
CDR3: CASSLIWETSGRAHEQFF

J: TRBJ2-3
size: few
D: TRBD2
V: TRBV29-1
DNA: TGCAGCCTTAGAGGAACCCAGCGGGGGGGAGATACGCAGTATTTT
CDR3: CSLRGTQRGGDTQYF

J: TRBJ2-2
size: -
D: -
V: TRBV6-5
DNA: TGTGCCAGCAGTTACTCCAGCGCACCCGGGGAGCTGTTTTTT
CDR3: CASSYSSAPGELFF

J: TRBJ2-2
size: -
D: TRBD2
V: TRBV30
DNA: TGTGCCTGGAGCGGGATAGCGGGGAACACCGGGGAGCTGTTTTTT
CDR3: CAWSGIAGNTGELFF

J: TRBJ1-1
size: once
D: -
V: TRBV19
DNA: TGTGCCAGTGCGGAGGCTGGGAGGGGGAACACTGAAGCTTTCTTT
CDR3: CASAEAGRGNTEAFF

J: TRBJ2-7
size: -
D: -
V: TRBV1
DNA: TGCACCAGCAGCCCTTTCCCCGGGCCCCCCTACGAGCAGTACTTC
CDR3: CTSSPFPGPPYEQYF

J: TRBJ2-2
size: -
D: -
V: TRBV7-6
DNA: TGTGCCAGCAGCTTAGTAGAGGCCGGGGAGCTGTTTTTT
CDR3: CASSLVEAGELFF

J: TRBJ2-2
size: -
D: TRBD1
V: TRBV10-3
DNA: TGTGCCATCAGTGAGGGGCCGGACAGGGCGAACACCGGGGAGCTGTTTTTT
CDR3: CAISEGPDRANTGELFF